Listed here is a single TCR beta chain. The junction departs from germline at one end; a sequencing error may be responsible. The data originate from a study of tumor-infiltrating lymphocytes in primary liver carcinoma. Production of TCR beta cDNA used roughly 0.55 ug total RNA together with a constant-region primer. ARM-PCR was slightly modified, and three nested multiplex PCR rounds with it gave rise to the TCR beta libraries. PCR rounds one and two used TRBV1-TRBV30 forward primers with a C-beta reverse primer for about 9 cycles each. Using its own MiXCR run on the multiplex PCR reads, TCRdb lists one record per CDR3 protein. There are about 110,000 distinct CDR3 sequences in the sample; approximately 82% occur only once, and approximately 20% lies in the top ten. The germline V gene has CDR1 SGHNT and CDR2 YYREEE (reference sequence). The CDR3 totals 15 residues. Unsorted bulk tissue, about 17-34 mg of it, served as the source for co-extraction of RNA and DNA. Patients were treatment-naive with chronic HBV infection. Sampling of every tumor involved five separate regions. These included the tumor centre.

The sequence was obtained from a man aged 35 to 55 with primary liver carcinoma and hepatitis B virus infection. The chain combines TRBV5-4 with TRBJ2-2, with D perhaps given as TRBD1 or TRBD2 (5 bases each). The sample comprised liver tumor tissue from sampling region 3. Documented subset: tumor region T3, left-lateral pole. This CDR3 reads CASSLGPANTGELFF. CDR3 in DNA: TGTGCTAGCAGCCTGGGACCAGCGAACACCGGGGAGCTGTTTTTT.